This TCR beta chain originates from a study of molecular identifiers for immune sequencing clone quantification. Whole-study context: Four of five splits of RNA from about 20,000 or 100,000 naive CD8 cells were sequenced in replicates.

Study-level points and caveats: Under 1% of molecules in naive cells, but over 97% of effector molecules, belonged to clones above 20 RNA copies.

The CDR3 runs 14 residues. The germline gives CDR1 LGHNA, CDR2 YSLEER. About this clonotype itself: What it recognizes is unknown. The germline gene is not matched at one end of the junction; a read error may be the cause.

Previously published methods and listed TCR primers were used for the bulk TCR libraries. TCRdb analysed the PCR reads with MiXCR anew, one entry per CDR3 protein. The repertoire includes around 100,000 distinct CDR3 sequences, 30% to 35% of them detected once, and over 8% sits in the top ten. For naive CD8 T cells, sorting used the CD8+CD4-CCR7+CD45RA+ phenotype. The V and J genes are TRBV4-3 and TRBJ2-3; either TRBD1 or TRBD2 may fit D (5 bases each). This receptor was identified in a human donor in good health. Some libraries in this study had Jurkat cell RNA spiked in. Material for sequencing was naive CD8+ T cells from blood, with Jurkat cell RNA spiked in. The subset: FACS-sorted CD8+CD4-CCR7+CD45RA+ naive T cells. The chain's CDR3 is CASSQGSSTGTQYF. The CDR3 DNA follows: TGCGCCAGCAGCCAAGGTTCTAGCACAGGTACGCAGTATTTT.